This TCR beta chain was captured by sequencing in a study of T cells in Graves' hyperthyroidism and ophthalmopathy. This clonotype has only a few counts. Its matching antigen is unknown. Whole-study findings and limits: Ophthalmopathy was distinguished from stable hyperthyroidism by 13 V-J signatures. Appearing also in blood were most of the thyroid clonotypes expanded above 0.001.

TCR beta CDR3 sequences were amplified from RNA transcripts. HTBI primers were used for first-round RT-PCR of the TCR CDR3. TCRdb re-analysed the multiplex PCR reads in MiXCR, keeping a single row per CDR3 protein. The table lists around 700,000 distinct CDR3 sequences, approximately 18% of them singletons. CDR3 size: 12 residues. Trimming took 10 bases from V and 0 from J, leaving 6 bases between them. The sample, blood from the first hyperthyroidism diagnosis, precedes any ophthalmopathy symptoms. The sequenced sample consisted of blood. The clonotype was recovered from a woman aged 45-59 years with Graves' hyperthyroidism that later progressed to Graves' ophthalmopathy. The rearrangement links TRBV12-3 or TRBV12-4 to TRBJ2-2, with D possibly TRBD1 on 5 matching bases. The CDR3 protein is CATRANTGELFF. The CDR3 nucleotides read TGTGCCACCAGGGCGAACACCGGGGAGCTGTTTTTT.